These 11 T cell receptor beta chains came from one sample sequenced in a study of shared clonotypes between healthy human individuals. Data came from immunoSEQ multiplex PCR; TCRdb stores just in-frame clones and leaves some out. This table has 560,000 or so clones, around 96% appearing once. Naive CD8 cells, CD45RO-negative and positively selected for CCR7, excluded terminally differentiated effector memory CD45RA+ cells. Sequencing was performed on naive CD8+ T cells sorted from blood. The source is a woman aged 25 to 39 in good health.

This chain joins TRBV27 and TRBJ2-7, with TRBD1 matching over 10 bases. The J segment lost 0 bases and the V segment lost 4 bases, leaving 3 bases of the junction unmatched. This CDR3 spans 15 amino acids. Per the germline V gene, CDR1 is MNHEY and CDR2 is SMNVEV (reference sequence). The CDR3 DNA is TGTGCCAGCAGTTACAGGACAGGGGGCTCCTACGAGCAGTACTTC. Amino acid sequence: CASSYRTGGSYEQYF.

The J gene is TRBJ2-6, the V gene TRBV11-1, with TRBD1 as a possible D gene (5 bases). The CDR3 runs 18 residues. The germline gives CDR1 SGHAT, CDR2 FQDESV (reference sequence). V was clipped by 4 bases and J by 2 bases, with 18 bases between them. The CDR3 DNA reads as TGTGCCAGCAGCTCGTACCTATTCAGGGCCCCTGGGGCCAACGTCCTGACTTTC. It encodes CASSSYLFRAPGANVLTF.

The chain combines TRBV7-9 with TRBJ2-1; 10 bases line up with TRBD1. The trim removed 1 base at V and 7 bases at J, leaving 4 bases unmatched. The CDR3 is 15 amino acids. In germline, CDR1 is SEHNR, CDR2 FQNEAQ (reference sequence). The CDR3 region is CASSLGQGAENEQFF. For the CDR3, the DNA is TGTGCCAGCAGCTTAGGACAGGGGGCGGAAAATGAGCAGTTCTTC.

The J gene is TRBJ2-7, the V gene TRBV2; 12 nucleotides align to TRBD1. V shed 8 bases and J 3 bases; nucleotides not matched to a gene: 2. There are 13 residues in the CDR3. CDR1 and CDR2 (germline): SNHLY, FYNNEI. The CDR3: CASRDRGLYEQYF. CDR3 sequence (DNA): TGTGCCAGCCGGGACAGGGGGCTCTACGAGCAGTACTTC.

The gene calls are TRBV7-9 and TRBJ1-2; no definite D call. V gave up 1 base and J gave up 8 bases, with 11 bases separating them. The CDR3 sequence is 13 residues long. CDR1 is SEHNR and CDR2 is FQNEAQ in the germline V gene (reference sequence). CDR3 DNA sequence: TGTGCCAGCAGCTTAGGGGAGACGTCCGGCTACACCTTC. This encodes CASSLGETSGYTF.

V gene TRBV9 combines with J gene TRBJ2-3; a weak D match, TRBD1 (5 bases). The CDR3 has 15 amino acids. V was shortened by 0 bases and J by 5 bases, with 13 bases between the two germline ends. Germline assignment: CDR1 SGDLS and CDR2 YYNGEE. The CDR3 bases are TGTGCCAGCAGCGTAGGTGGGGCCCGACAAGATACGCAGTATTTT. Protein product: CASSVGGARQDTQYF.

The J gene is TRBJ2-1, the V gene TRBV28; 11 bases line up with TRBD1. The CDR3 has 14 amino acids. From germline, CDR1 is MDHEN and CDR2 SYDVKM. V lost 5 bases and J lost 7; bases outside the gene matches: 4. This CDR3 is CASSEDRGLNEQFF. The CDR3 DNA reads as TGTGCCAGCAGTGAGGACAGGGGGCTGAATGAGCAGTTCTTC.

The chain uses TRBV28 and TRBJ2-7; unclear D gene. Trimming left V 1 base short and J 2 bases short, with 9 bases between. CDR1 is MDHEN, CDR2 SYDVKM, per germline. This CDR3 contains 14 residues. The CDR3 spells CASSLSFRAYEQYF. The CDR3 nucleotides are TGTGCCAGCAGTTTATCCTTCCGGGCCTACGAGCAGTACTTC. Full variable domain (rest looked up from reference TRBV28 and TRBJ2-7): DVKVTQSSRYLVKRTGEKVFLECVQDMDHENMFWYRQDPGLGLRLIYFSYDVKMKEKGDIPEGYSVSREKKERFSLILESASTNQTSMYLCASSLSFRAYEQYFGPGTRLTVT.

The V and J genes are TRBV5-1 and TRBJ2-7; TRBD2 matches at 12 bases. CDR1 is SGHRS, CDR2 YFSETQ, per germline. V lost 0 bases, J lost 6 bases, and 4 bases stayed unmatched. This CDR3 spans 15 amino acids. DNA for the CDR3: TGCGCCAGCAGCTTGGGACTAGCGGGAGCTAGCGAGCAGTACTTC. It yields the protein CASSLGLAGASEQYF.

CDR3 coding DNA: TGTGCCAGCAGCTTAGGGGACAGCAATCAGCCCCAGCATTTT. Encoded protein: CASSLGDSNQPQHF. This chain connects TRBV7-6 to TRBJ1-5; perhaps TRBD1 as D (5 bases). Trimming took off 1 base at V and 1 base at J, with 5 bases between the two ends. This CDR3 has 14 residues. Germline values: CDR1 SGHVS, CDR2 FNYEAQ.

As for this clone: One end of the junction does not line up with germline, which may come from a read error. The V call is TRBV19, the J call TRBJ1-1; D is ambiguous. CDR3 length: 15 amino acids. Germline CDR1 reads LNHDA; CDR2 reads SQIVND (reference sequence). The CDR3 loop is CASSISGLMNTEAFF. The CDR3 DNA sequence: TGTGCCAGCAGTATTTCCGGGCTCATGAACACTGAAGCTTTCTTT.